The rows below give T cell receptor beta chains drawn from one sample of a study of shared clonotypes between healthy human individuals. Only in-frame clones appear in the TCRdb table, and some are missing; sequencing was by immunoSEQ multiplex PCR. Of about 2.1 million clones detected, around 95% appear once; the ten largest clones hold around 1.7%. The sequenced material came from naive CD8+ T cells from PBMCs. The receptors come from a man aged 18 to 29 in good health. Some clones in this sample may be carry-over from other donors' samples. The CDR3 runs from the conserved cysteine through the conserved F or W. A clone size is listed for some rows: how often the clone was seen (once, few, many), or a class if it is expanded.

abundance,v_gene,CDR3aa
-,TRBV27,CASKGGPGHGYTF
-,TRBV27,CASSSLAENTGELFF
-,TRBV9,CASSGGTGIHTGELFF
once,TRBV5-1,CASSLLTQRTEAFF
-,TRBV7-8,CATRQSGLAEAYNEQFF
-,TRBV7-9,CASSIGQEQFF
-,TRBV7-2,CASSCGGTSCEQYF
-,TRBV15,CATTTPSNTEAFF
-,TRBV29-1,CSVALGAGELFF
-,TRBV2,CAKGAGIGELFF
-,TRBV11-2,CASSSHRGLGVNTEAFF
-,TRBV9,CASSDGLAGIYEQYF
-,TRBV11-2,CASSLYRLALGEQYF
-,TRBV5-6,CASSYRSAPSYEQYF
-,TRBV5-6,CASSRDSYGYTF
-,TRBV10-3,CAISEIQGIGDTGELFF
-,TRBV27,CASSLWAGVNEKLFF
-,TRBV28,CASSSLRRDRGYSGANVLTF
once,TRBV10-2,CASSGSLPPYNEQFF
-,TRBV10-2,CATQPNFFNSPLHF
-,TRBV9,CASSVATGDEQYF
few,TRBV19,CASSILGASNTEAFF
-,TRBV9,CASSPSGEAKQFF
-,TRBV14,CAAPGRDSGNTIYF
-,TRBV10-3,CAISESRGLAGGPDNEQFF
-,TRBV14,CASSQGTSGYQETQYF
-,TRBV27,CASRTDRVIPGELFF
-,TRBV27,CASSPSGLYGYTF
-,TRBV9,CASSVGSSSYEQYF
-,TRBV28,CASSLGEGLVQPQHF
-,TRBV5-8,CASSFESTGNQPQHF
-,TRBV28,CASSFGGRGEKLFF
-,TRBV6-6,CASSYSAGGVGNEQFF
-,TRBV7-9,CASSSQDRGKNQPQHF
-,TRBV9,CASSVIAATYNEQFF
-,TRBV27,CASSFGLTYEQYF
-,TRBV4-1,CASSQEPGQLNTEAFF
-,TRBV15,CATSRDAGSYYNEQFF
once,TRBV19,CASSITPYEQYF
-,TRBV19,CASSDRGKGDYEQYF
-,TRBV28,CASSLLPGSLNQPQHF
-,TRBV4-2,CASSPLNVGLVYGYTF
-,TRBV27,CASSYGGWGYEQYF
-,TRBV28,CASSLEGDDYGYTF
-,TRBV29-1,CSVEDRELFF
once,TRBV19,CASSPLTGGITDTQYF
-,TRBV19,CASSIMGSTDTQYF
-,TRBV2,CASTITGELFF
-,TRBV5-1,CASSFLGETHNEQFF
-,TRBV2,CAFAPGRAGYTF